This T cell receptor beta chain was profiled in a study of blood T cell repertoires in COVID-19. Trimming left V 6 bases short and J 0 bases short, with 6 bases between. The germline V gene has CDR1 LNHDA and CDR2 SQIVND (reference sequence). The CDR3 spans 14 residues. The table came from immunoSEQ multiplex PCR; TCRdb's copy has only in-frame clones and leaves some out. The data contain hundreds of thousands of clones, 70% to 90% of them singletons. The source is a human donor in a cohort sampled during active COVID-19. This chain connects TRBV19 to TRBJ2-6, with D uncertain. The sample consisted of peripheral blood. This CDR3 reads CASSSVSGANVLTF. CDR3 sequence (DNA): TGTGCCAGTAGCTCAGTCTCTGGGGCCAACGTCCTGACTTTC.